This is a list of T cell receptor beta chains from one sample in a study of cytomegalovirus exposure and HLA in healthy donors. Sequencing used immunoSEQ multiplex PCR; TCRdb keeps in-frame clones, though not all of them. The profile shows 100,000 to 150,000 clones, about 8.5% of them singletons. Specimen: PBMCs. Every receptor here comes from a man in his forties in good health and CMV-seronegative. Both conserved end residues are part of each CDR3. D genes are given only for firm matches. Clone size, where shown, is once, few, many, or a class for clones that have expanded.

few	TRBD1	TRBJ1-1	TRBV5-5	CASSLDRGRTVF	TGTGCCAGCAGCTTGGATAGGGGGCGTACCGTCTTT
NA	TRBD1	TRBJ2-3	TRBV5-4	CASSLGQGRDTQYF	TGTGCCAGCAGCTTGGGACAGGGCAGAGATACGCAGTATTTT
NA	TRBD2	TRBJ2-5	TRBV5-6	CASSRTSGGQETQYF	TGTGCCAGCAGCCGAACTAGCGGGGGCCAAGAGACCCAGTACTTC
few	NA	TRBJ1-6	TRBV6-1	CASSEPGYNSPLHF	TGTGCCAGCAGTGAACCCGGGTATAATTCACCCCTCCACTTT
NA	TRBD1	TRBJ1-4	TRBV19	CASSIGGQTLNEKLFF	TGTGCCAGTAGTATCGGGGGACAGACTCTCAATGAAAAACTGTTTTTT
NA	TRBD1	TRBJ2-5	TRBV7-2	CASSSDRGQETQYF	TGTGCCAGCAGCTCCGACAGGGGGCAAGAGACCCAGTACTTC
NA	NA	TRBJ2-7	TRBV4-1	CASSPGTRSSYEQYF	TGCGCCAGCAGCCCGGGAACGCGGAGCTCCTACGAGCAGTACTTC
NA	TRBD2	TRBJ2-7	TRBV9	CASSVQPGRIYEQYF	TGTGCCAGCAGCGTACAACCCGGGAGGATCTACGAGCAGTACTTC
few	NA	TRBJ1-1	TRBV19	CASSRSENTEAFF	TGTGCCAGTAGTAGGTCAGAGAACACTGAAGCTTTCTTT
NA	NA	TRBJ2-3	TRBV28	CASSLSPSRTDTQYF	TGTGCCAGCAGTTTATCACCCAGCAGGACAGATACGCAGTATTTT
NA	NA	TRBJ1-1	TRBV30	CAWSLTGNTEAFF	TGTGCCTGGAGTTTGACTGGGAACACTGAAGCTTTCTTT
few	TRBD1	TRBJ1-1	TRBV30	CAWSVQGLTEAFF	TGTGCCTGGAGTGTACAGGGGCTCACTGAAGCTTTCTTT
NA	TRBD2	TRBJ2-7	TRBV5-6	CASSLASGGGPGYEQYF	TGTGCCAGCAGCTTGGCTAGCGGGGGGGGCCCGGGATACGAGCAGTACTTC
few	NA	TRBJ1-1	TRBV7-8	CASSLQGNTEAFF	TGTGCCAGCAGCTTACAGGGTAACACTGAAGCTTTCTTT
NA	NA	TRBJ1-2	TRBV19	CASSIARANYGYTF	TGTGCCAGTAGTATTGCCAGGGCTAACTATGGCTACACCTTC
NA	TRBD1	TRBJ1-6	TRBV7-8	CASSLYIQGQGSYNSPLHF	TGTGCCAGCAGCTTATATATCCAGGGACAGGGCTCCTATAATTCACCCCTCCACTTT
NA	NA	TRBJ1-2	TRBV6-1	CASSEPGRVLTF	TGTGCCAGCAGTGAACCAGGCAGGGTATTAACCTTC
NA	NA	TRBJ1-1	TRBV5-1	CASSYRLNTEAFF	TGCGCCAGCAGCTACAGGTTGAACACTGAAGCTTTCTTT
few	NA	TRBJ2-3	TRBV5-6	CASSLGGDTQYF	TGTGCCAGCAGCCTAGGGGGAGATACGCAGTATTTT
NA	TRBD1	TRBJ1-4	TRBV2	CASSGNRGLNEKLFF	TGTGCCAGCAGTGGTAACAGGGGGCTGAATGAAAAACTGTTTTTT
NA	NA	TRBJ1-4	TRBV7-8	CASSFRDWGEKLFF	TGTGCCAGCAGCTTTAGGGACTGGGGCGAAAAACTGTTTTTT
NA	NA	TRBJ2-1	TRBV6-1	CASSAIPTAYNEQFF	TGTGCCAGCAGCGCAATCCCGACAGCCTACAATGAGCAGTTCTTC
NA	NA	TRBJ2-2	TRBV7-7	CASSLGPDWELFF	TGTGCCAGCAGCTTAGGTCCGGACTGGGAGCTGTTTTTT
NA	TRBD1	TRBJ1-1	TRBV18	CASSPRTGTEAFF	TGTGCCAGCTCACCGCGGACAGGCACTGAAGCTTTCTTT
few	NA	TRBJ2-7	TRBV4-1	CASSQGLLYEQYF	TGCGCCAGCAGCCAAGGACTCCTCTACGAGCAGTACTTC
NA	NA	TRBJ2-7	TRBV4-2	CASSYSGSYEQYF	TGTGCCAGCAGCTATTCCGGGAGCTACGAGCAGTACTTC
NA	TRBD1	TRBJ2-7	TRBV6-6	CASSPGTASFYEQYF	TGTGCCAGCAGTCCAGGGACAGCTTCCTTCTACGAGCAGTACTTC
few	TRBD2	TRBJ2-3	TRBV5-4	CASSWTGLGADTQYF	TGTGCCAGCAGCTGGACTGGACTAGGTGCAGATACGCAGTATTTT
few	NA	TRBJ2-5	TRBV7-2	CASSPTREETQYF	TGTGCCAGCAGCCCGACCCGGGAGGAGACCCAGTACTTC
few	NA	TRBJ2-2	TRBV15	CATGREGVTGQNTGELFF	TGTGCCACCGGCAGAGAAGGAGTAACAGGACAGAACACCGGGGAGCTGTTTTTT
NA	TRBD2	TRBJ2-1	TRBV9	CASSPGLAGRDEQFF	TGTGCCAGCAGCCCCGGACTAGCGGGGAGGGATGAGCAGTTCTTC
few	TRBD1	TRBJ2-7	TRBV5-1	CASSLGDRGYEQYF	TGCGCCAGCAGCTTGGGGGACAGGGGCTACGAGCAGTACTTC
few	TRBD1	TRBJ1-4	TRBV28	CASSFPGGPNEKLFF	TGTGCCAGCAGTTTCCCAGGGGGACCTAATGAAAAACTGTTTTTT
NA	NA	TRBJ2-3	TRBV19	CASSGNRVPGDTQYF	TGTGCCAGTAGTGGGAACAGGGTCCCCGGAGATACGCAGTATTTT
few	NA	TRBJ2-5	TRBV6-1	CAGSVNRGARETQYF	TGTGCCGGCAGTGTGAATCGGGGGGCTAGGGAGACCCAGTACTTC
few	TRBD1	TRBJ1-1	TRBV18	CASSPRQGDTEAFF	TGTGCCAGCTCACCTAGACAGGGGGACACTGAAGCTTTCTTT
NA	NA	TRBJ1-2	TRBV12-2	CASRLAGLGYGYTF	TGTGCAAGTCGCTTGGCAGGGTTAGGCTATGGCTACACCTTC
NA	NA	TRBJ2-2	TRBV25-1	CASSEEAIQDGELFF	TGTGCCAGCAGTGAAGAGGCGATACAGGACGGGGAGCTGTTTTTT
few	NA	TRBJ1-6	TRBV6-5	CASSSQGNNSPLHF	TGTGCCAGCAGTTCACAGGGAAATAATTCACCCCTCCACTTT
few	TRBD1	TRBJ2-7	TRBV29-1	CSATGTGDYEQYF	TGCAGCGCGACTGGGACAGGGGATTACGAGCAGTACTTC
few	NA	TRBJ1-1	TRBV4-3	CASSQSAGNTEAFF	TGCGCCAGCAGCCAATCTGCCGGGAACACTGAAGCTTTCTTT
few	TRBD2	TRBJ2-5	TRBV28	CASSLGGGAEETQYF	TGTGCCAGCAGTTTGGGCGGGGGGGCCGAAGAGACCCAGTACTTC
NA	NA	TRBJ1-1	TRBV7-2	CASSPLAGLAFF	TGTGCCAGCAGCCCCCTGGCGGGGTTAGCTTTCTTT
once	NA	TRBJ2-1	TRBV5-1	CASSLPPRGAGNEQFF	TGCGCCAGCAGCTTGCCCCCCCGGGGGGCGGGCAATGAGCAGTTCTTC
NA	TRBD1	TRBJ2-7	TRBV12-5	CASGLLPGTARNFGNF	TGTGCTAGTGGTTTGCTCCCCGGGACAGCGAGAAACTTTGGGAACTTC
few	TRBD1	TRBJ2-7	TRBV19	CASSKDRGPRYEQYF	TGTGCCAGTAGTAAGGACAGGGGACCTCGCTACGAGCAGTACTTC
few	TRBD2	TRBJ2-5	TRBV4-3	CASSSGVQETQYF	TGCGCCAGCAGCAGCGGGGTCCAAGAGACCCAGTACTTC
few	TRBD1	TRBJ2-3	TRBV2	CASSLDRGTDTQYF	TGTGCCAGCAGTCTGGACAGGGGAACAGATACGCAGTATTTT
NA	TRBD2	TRBJ2-6	TRBV2	CASISGTISPGANVLTF	TGTGCCAGCATAAGCGGGACTATCAGCCCTGGGGCCAACGTCCTGACTTTC
NA	NA	TRBJ2-5	TRBV7-3	CASSLGGESQETQYF	TGTGCCAGCAGCTTGGGGGGAGAGTCCCAAGAGACCCAGTACTTC
NA	TRBD1	TRBJ1-3	TRBV19	CASSPQGAGNTIYF	TGTGCCAGTAGTCCGCAGGGGGCTGGAAACACCATATATTTT
NA	NA	TRBJ1-6	TRBV4-3	CASSQVGDGVSPLHF	TGCGCCAGCAGCCAAGTCGGGGATGGAGTTTCACCCCTCCACTTT
NA	TRBD2	TRBJ2-5	TRBV7-9	CASSGTSGGQETQYF	TGTGCCAGTTCAGGGACTAGCGGGGGGCAAGAGACCCAGTACTTC
few	NA	TRBJ2-7	TRBV5-6	CASSLGGGEQYF	TGTGCCAGCAGCTTGGGCGGTGGCGAGCAGTACTTC
NA	NA	TRBJ1-2	TRBV7-9	CASSSTLDYTF	TGTGCCAGCAGCTCCACCCTAGACTACACCTTC